The clone carrying this T cell receptor (beta chain) was seen a few times. This specimen comes from a study of regulatory T cells in long-lasting Graves disease. The CDR3 runs to 16 residues. The ends were cut back, 3 bases at V and 0 bases at J, with 12 bases in the middle. CDR1 is MNHNS, CDR2 SASEGT, per germline. Construction of TCR beta libraries relied on iRepertoire HTBI primers and on Arm-PCR targeting CDR3 regions. TCRdb reprocessed the multiplex PCR reads via MiXCR and lists one record per CDR3 protein. The sample yields hundreds of thousands of distinct CDR3 sequences, around 15% seen once. Time point meaning: newly diagnosed GD, antithyroid drugs for less than 3 months. From PBMCs, RNA was extracted and then used to make the TCR library. The sample was also linked to a second study, of T cells in Graves' hyperthyroidism and ophthalmopathy.

The chain employs TRBV6-1 and TRBJ2-1, with D possibly being TRBD2 (5 bases). Specimen: peripheral blood mononuclear cells (PBMCs), collected at new diagnosis, from a patient treated with antithyroid drugs. The sequence came from a woman under 40 with Graves disease. CDR3 DNA sequence: TGTGCCAGCAGTGATCTCGGGATTGGCTCCTACAATGAGCAGTTCTTC. Protein: CASSDLGIGSYNEQFF.